Listed below are T cell receptor beta chains from one sample, sequenced in a study of beta chain features in type 1 diabetes. Data came from immunoSEQ multiplex PCR; TCRdb stores just in-frame clones and leaves some out. The top ten hold about 1.2% of the sample, which has about 220,000 clones, about 11% seen once. Source material: central memory CD4+ T cells from blood. All receptors come from a man between 18 and 35 years old in good health. Each CDR3 is given with its conserved first and last residue. A D gene is named only where the DNA matches it firmly. Size tells how often a clone was seen (once, few, many) or the class of an expanded clone, and some rows leave it out.

>TRBJ2-1|-|-|TRBV29-1
CSVGTSSYNEQFF
TGCAGCGTCGGGACAAGCTCCTACAATGAGCAGTTCTTC
>TRBJ1-1|-|-|TRBV5-1
CASSRGPNTEAFF
TGCGCCAGCAGCCGTGGCCCCAACACTGAAGCTTTCTTT
>TRBJ1-2|few|-|TRBV7-9
CASSFTENYGYTF
TGTGCCAGCAGCTTCACAGAGAACTATGGCTACACCTTC
>TRBJ2-3|-|TRBD2|TRBV30
CAWTRGTSGRSDTQYF
TGTGCCTGGACCCGTGGAACTAGCGGGAGATCAGATACGCAGTATTTT
>TRBJ1-5|-|TRBD1|TRBV15
CATSRVPRGAKVEDQPQHF
TGTGCCACCAGCAGAGTACCCAGGGGGGCGAAAGTAGAAGATCAGCCCCAGCATTTT
>TRBJ1-3|once|-|TRBV7-9
CASSLAGTAGNTIYF
TGTGCCAGCAGCTTAGCTGGCACGGCTGGAAACACCATATATTTT
>TRBJ2-5|few|-|TRBV5-4
CASSLGTPLGETQYF
TGTGCCAGCAGCTTGGGGACACCCTTAGGGGAGACCCAGTACTTC
>TRBJ2-3|-|-|TRBV7-2
CASSLQLATDTQYF
TGTGCCAGCAGCTTACAGTTGGCGACGGATACGCAGTATTTT
>TRBJ2-2|-|-|TRBV7-2
CASSLAPTSNTGELFF
TGTGCCAGCAGCTTAGCCCCGACTTCTAACACCGGGGAGCTGTTTTTT
>TRBJ2-1|-|-|TRBV29-1
CSVLYGYNEQFF
TGCAGCGTTTTATATGGCTACAATGAGCAGTTCTTC
>TRBJ2-1|many|-|TRBV11-2
CASSLGPYNEQFF
TGTGCCAGCAGCTTAGGGCCCTACAATGAGCAGTTCTTC
>TRBJ2-6|few|TRBD1|TRBV2
CASNSVGDRAISSGANVLTF
TGTGCCAGCAACTCGGTAGGGGACAGGGCAATTAGTTCTGGGGCCAACGTCCTGACTTTC
>TRBJ2-3|-|-|TRBV30
CAWGRPVTDTQYF
TGTGCCTGGGGCAGACCCGTCACAGATACGCAGTATTTT
>TRBJ2-5|few|-|TRBV23-1
CATTFLGGETQYF
TGCGCCACCACCTTCCTTGGAGGGGAGACCCAGTACTTC
>TRBJ2-2|few|TRBD2|TRBV7-2
CASSSGLGGELFF
TGTGCCAGCAGTAGCGGGTTGGGCGGGGAGCTGTTTTTT
>TRBJ2-3|few|-|TRBV6-1
CASSEPPQTAMDTQYF
TGTGCCAGCAGTGAACCCCCTCAGACGGCGATGGATACGCAGTATTTT
>TRBJ1-1|-|TRBD1|TRBV30
CAWTGQQNTEAFF
TGTGCCTGGACGGGACAGCAGAACACTGAAGCTTTCTTT
>TRBJ2-3|-|-|TRBV28
CASSLPATDTQYF
TGTGCCAGCAGTTTACCAGCGACAGATACGCAGTATTTT
>TRBJ2-7|few|-|TRBV6-4
CASSDSMVRRAYEQYF
TGTGCCAGCAGTGACTCGATGGTCAGGAGAGCCTACGAGCAGTACTTC
>TRBJ1-5|many|-|TRBV7-2
CASSLAGQLVLPQHF
TGTGCCAGCAGCTTAGCAGGCCAGCTGGTTTTACCCCAGCATTTT
>TRBJ1-5|-|-|TRBV29-1
CSVEADSSNQPQHF
TGCAGCGTTGAAGCAGACTCAAGCAATCAGCCCCAGCATTTT
>TRBJ2-5|-|TRBD1|TRBV10-3
CAISESTGTETQYF
TGTGCCATCAGTGAGTCGACAGGGACAGAGACCCAGTACTTC
>TRBJ2-7|-|-|TRBV19
CASSAPTYEQYF
TGTGCCAGTAGCGCACCCACCTACGAGCAGTACTTC
>TRBJ1-5|-|TRBD1|TRBV7-6
CASSLGDSSDQPQHF
TGTGCCAGCAGCTTAGGGGACAGCTCAGATCAGCCCCAGCATTTT
>TRBJ1-1|-|-|TRBV29-1
CSVSQGRTEAFF
TGCAGCGTCAGTCAGGGGAGGACTGAAGCTTTCTTT
>TRBJ1-2|few|TRBD1|TRBV19
CASSIRTGDYGYTF
TGTGCCAGTAGTATCCGGACAGGGGACTATGGCTACACCTTC
>TRBJ2-7|-|-|TRBV7-2
CASSLLLTYEQYF
TGTGCCAGCAGCTTACTCCTTACCTACGAGCAGTACTTC
>TRBJ2-1|many|-|TRBV29-1
CSVPLGNEQFF
TGCAGCGTCCCCCTAGGAAATGAGCAGTTCTTC
>TRBJ1-1|-|-|TRBV7-9
CASRTRVEATEAFF
TGTGCCAGCAGGACCCGGGTTGAAGCAACTGAAGCTTTCTTT
>TRBJ1-2|-|TRBD1|TRBV18
CASSRRDRAGYGYTF
TGTGCCAGCTCACGACGGGACAGGGCAGGCTATGGCTACACCTTC
>TRBJ2-5|few|TRBD1|TRBV7-9
CASRPKTGASETQYF
TGTGCCAGCAGACCAAAGACAGGGGCATCAGAGACCCAGTACTTC
>TRBJ2-5|-|TRBD2|TRBV29-1
CSAAASSGSGTQYF
TGCAGCGCCGCCGCCTCTAGCGGGAGTGGGACCCAGTACTTC
>TRBJ1-5|-|TRBD1|TRBV30
CAWSVTTGGQPQHF
TGTGCCTGGAGTGTAACGACAGGGGGTCAGCCCCAGCATTTT
>TRBJ2-3|-|-|TRBV6-5
CASSYSGKTTDTQYF
TGTGCCAGCAGTTACTCGGGCAAAACCACAGATACGCAGTATTTT
>TRBJ2-7|-|-|TRBV7-9
CASGYRGLEYEQYF
TGTGCCAGCGGGTATAGGGGACTGGAGTACGAGCAGTACTTC
>TRBJ2-5|few|-|TRBV30
CAWSQGLAVQETQYF
TGTGCCTGGAGTCAAGGCCTGGCGGTCCAAGAGACCCAGTACTTC
>TRBJ2-3|many|-|TRBV19
CASSGGLTQYF
TGTGCCAGTAGTGGAGGTCTTACGCAGTATTTT
>TRBJ1-2|few|TRBD1|TRBV9
CASSGQGSLGYGYTF
TGTGCCAGCAGCGGACAGGGGTCCCTCGGCTATGGCTACACCTTC
>TRBJ2-7|-|-|TRBV28
CATKAPGLSYEQYF
TGTGCCACCAAAGCCCCGGGCTTATCCTACGAGCAGTACTTC
>TRBJ1-1|few|-|TRBV7-9
CAGGDSLFGAFF
TGTGCCGGAGGGGACTCCCTGTTCGGGGCTTTCTTT
>TRBJ2-7|few|-|TRBV18
CASSRIEKSYEQYF
TGTGCCAGCTCCAGGATAGAGAAGTCCTACGAGCAGTACTTC
>TRBJ2-3|few|TRBD2|TRBV4-2
CASSQRAAGETTDTQYF
TGTGCCAGCAGCCAAAGGGCAGCGGGAGAGACCACAGATACGCAGTATTTT
>TRBJ1-2|few|-|TRBV4-2
CASSQDGGPNYGYTF
TGTGCCAGCAGCCAAGATGGTGGGCCTAACTATGGCTACACCTTC
>TRBJ2-3|-|-|TRBV19
CASSIGPVGTDTQYF
TGTGCCAGTAGTATAGGCCCGGTGGGCACAGATACGCAGTATTTT
>TRBJ1-6|few|TRBD1|TRBV6-5
CASSYGQGASNSPLHF
TGTGCCAGCAGTTATGGACAGGGGGCTAGCAATTCACCCCTCCACTTT
>TRBJ2-7|-|-|TRBV14
CASSLGASYEQYF
TGTGCCAGCAGTCTTGGGGCATCCTACGAGCAGTACTTC
>TRBJ1-2|many|TRBD1|TRBV4-2
CASSQGTGEGLYGYTF
TGTGCCAGCAGCCAAGGGACAGGGGAGGGACTCTATGGCTACACCTTC
>TRBJ2-2|-|TRBD2|TRBV5-4
CASSLVRAGGPRELFF
TGTGCCAGCAGCTTGGTGCGAGCGGGAGGGCCCCGGGAGCTGTTTTTT
>TRBJ2-7|-|-|TRBV10-3
CATNGDTRREQYF
TGTGCCACTAATGGAGACACCCGTCGCGAGCAGTACTTC
>TRBJ1-1|-|-|TRBV2
CASTSRGFSNTEAFF
TGTGCCAGCACCTCGCGGGGGTTTAGTAACACTGAAGCTTTCTTT
>TRBJ2-7|-|TRBD1|TRBV9
CASSPRGTGNYEQYF
TGTGCCAGCAGCCCGCGAGGGACAGGCAACTACGAGCAGTACTTC
>TRBJ2-3|few|-|TRBV25-1
CASRGWGLGTDTQYF
TGTGCCAGCAGAGGGTGGGGGCTTGGCACAGATACGCAGTATTTT
>TRBJ2-5|-|TRBD1|TRBV2
CASSEARQGRPETQYF
TGTGCCAGCAGTGAAGCCCGACAGGGAAGGCCAGAGACCCAGTACTTC
>TRBJ2-7|many|-|TRBV7-9
CASSSRGMAYEQYF
TGTGCCAGCAGCTCCAGGGGCATGGCCTACGAGCAGTACTTC
>TRBJ2-1|few|-|TRBV6-5
CASSYGSFDEQFF
TGTGCCAGCAGTTACGGTAGTTTCGATGAGCAGTTCTTC
>TRBJ2-2|few|-|TRBV5-4
CASSFDLEGGELFF
TGTGCCAGCAGCTTCGACCTCGAGGGCGGGGAGCTGTTTTTT